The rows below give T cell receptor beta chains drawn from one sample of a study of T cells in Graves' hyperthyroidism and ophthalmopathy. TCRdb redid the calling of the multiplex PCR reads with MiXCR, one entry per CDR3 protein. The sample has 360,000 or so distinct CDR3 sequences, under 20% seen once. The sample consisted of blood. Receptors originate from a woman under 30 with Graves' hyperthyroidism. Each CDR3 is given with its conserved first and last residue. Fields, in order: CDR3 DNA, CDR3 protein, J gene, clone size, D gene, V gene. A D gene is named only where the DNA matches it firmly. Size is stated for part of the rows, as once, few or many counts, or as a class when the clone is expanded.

cdr3_nt: TGTGCCAGTGCGGGACAGGCGAACACCGGGGAGCTGTTTTTT; cdr3_aa: CASAGQANTGELFF; j_call: TRBJ2-2; clone_size: many; d_call: TRBD1; v_call: TRBV18
cdr3_nt: TGTGCCACCAGTGATTTCACCATTTCTTATGGCTACACCTTC; cdr3_aa: CATSDFTISYGYTF; j_call: TRBJ1-2; clone_size: .; d_call: .; v_call: TRBV24-1
cdr3_nt: TGTGCCAGCAGTTTTCTAGCCGTGAACGAGCAGTACTTC; cdr3_aa: CASSFLAVNEQYF; j_call: TRBJ2-7; clone_size: many; d_call: .; v_call: TRBV28
cdr3_nt: TGCAGTGCTAGTGAGGGCTCAGGGACGGGCACTGAAGCTTTCTTT; cdr3_aa: CSASEGSGTGTEAFF; j_call: TRBJ1-1; clone_size: many; d_call: .; v_call: TRBV20-1
cdr3_nt: TGTGCCAGCAGCTACACCAGGGTATCCTACGAGCAGTACTTC; cdr3_aa: CASSYTRVSYEQYF; j_call: TRBJ2-7; clone_size: many; d_call: .; v_call: TRBV6-5
cdr3_nt: TGCAGTGCTCCGCTGGGTAACTCGGAGACCCAGTACTTC; cdr3_aa: CSAPLGNSETQYF; j_call: TRBJ2-5; clone_size: many; d_call: .; v_call: TRBV20-1
cdr3_nt: TGTGCCAGCAGCGTAGCACCCACAACCGGGGAGCTGTTTTTT; cdr3_aa: CASSVAPTTGELFF; j_call: TRBJ2-2; clone_size: many; d_call: .; v_call: TRBV9
cdr3_nt: TGTGCCAGGCTCCGGCCCGGGGGGGTAGTTCAGCCCCAGCATTTT; cdr3_aa: CARLRPGGVVQPQHF; j_call: TRBJ1-5; clone_size: .; d_call: .; v_call: TRBV5-6
cdr3_nt: TGCGCCAGCAGCCATCCCCTTACGAGTCTTGGCTACACCTTC; cdr3_aa: CASSHPLTSLGYTF; j_call: TRBJ1-2; clone_size: .; d_call: .; v_call: TRBV4-1
cdr3_nt: TGCAGTGCTAGATCAGCGAAGGGGACAGAGACCCAGTACTTC; cdr3_aa: CSARSAKGTETQYF; j_call: TRBJ2-5; clone_size: .; d_call: .; v_call: TRBV20-1
cdr3_nt: TGCAGTGCTAGAGATAGGAACAAACCGCACTCCTATGGCTACACCTTC; cdr3_aa: CSARDRNKPHSYGYTF; j_call: TRBJ1-2; clone_size: many; d_call: .; v_call: TRBV20-1
cdr3_nt: TGTGCCAGCAGTTACCCCTCTGAAGCTTTCTTT; cdr3_aa: CASSYPSEAFF; j_call: TRBJ1-1; clone_size: .; d_call: .; v_call: TRBV6-2/TRBV6-3
cdr3_nt: TGTGGTGTTGGACAGAGAACCCCCTATGGCTACACCTTC; cdr3_aa: CGVGQRTPYGYTF; j_call: TRBJ1-2; clone_size: .; d_call: .; v_call: TRBV28
cdr3_nt: TGCAGTGCTAGTCCGCTAGCGGGGGGCGACTACGAGCAGTACTTC; cdr3_aa: CSASPLAGGDYEQYF; j_call: TRBJ2-7; clone_size: many; d_call: TRBD2; v_call: TRBV20-1
cdr3_nt: TGTGCCAGCAGTCCAGAGGGACAGAAACAAGAGACCCAGTACTTC; cdr3_aa: CASSPEGQKQETQYF; j_call: TRBJ2-5; clone_size: .; d_call: TRBD1; v_call: TRBV7-9